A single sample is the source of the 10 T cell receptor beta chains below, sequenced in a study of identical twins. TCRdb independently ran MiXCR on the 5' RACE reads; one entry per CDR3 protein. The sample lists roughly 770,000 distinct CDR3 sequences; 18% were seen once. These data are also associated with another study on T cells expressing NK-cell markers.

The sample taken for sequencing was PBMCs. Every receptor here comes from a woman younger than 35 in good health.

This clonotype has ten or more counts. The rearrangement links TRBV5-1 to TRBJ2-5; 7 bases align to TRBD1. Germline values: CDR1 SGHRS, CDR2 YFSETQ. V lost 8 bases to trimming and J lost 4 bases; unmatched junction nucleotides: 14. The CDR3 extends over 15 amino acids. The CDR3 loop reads CASRGQVGSGETQYF. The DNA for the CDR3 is TGCGCCAGTCGAGGACAGGTCGGTTCGGGAGAGACCCAGTACTTC.

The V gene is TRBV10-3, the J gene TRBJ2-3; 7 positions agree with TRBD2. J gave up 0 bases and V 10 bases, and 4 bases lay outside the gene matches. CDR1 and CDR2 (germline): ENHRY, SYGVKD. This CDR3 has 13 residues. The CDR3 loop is CAKASGSTDTQYF. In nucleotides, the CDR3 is TGTGCCAAGGCTAGCGGTAGCACAGATACGCAGTATTTT.

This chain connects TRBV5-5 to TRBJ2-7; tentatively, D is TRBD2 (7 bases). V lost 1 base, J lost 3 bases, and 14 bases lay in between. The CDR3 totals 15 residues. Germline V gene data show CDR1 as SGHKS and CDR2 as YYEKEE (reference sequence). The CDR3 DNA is TGTGCCAGCAGCTTGTTTCCGGGGGGCGTCTACGAGCAGTACTTC. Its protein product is CASSLFPGGVYEQYF.

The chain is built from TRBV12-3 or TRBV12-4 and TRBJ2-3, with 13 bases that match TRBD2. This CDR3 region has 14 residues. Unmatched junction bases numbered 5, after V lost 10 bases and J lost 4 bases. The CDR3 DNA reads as TGTGCCACCCGGACTAGCGGGAGTTCAGATACGCAGTATTTT. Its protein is CATRTSGSSDTQYF.

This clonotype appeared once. Here the CDR3 DNA reads TGTGCCAGCAGTTTAAGGGGGATAGGGAGGGACGAGCAGTACTTC. Encoded protein: CASSLRGIGRDEQYF. This chain links TRBV12-3 or TRBV12-4 with TRBJ2-7; maybe TRBD2 (7 bases). Trimming pared 2 bases from V and 5 bases from J, leaving 16 bases between. This CDR3 comprises 15 residues.

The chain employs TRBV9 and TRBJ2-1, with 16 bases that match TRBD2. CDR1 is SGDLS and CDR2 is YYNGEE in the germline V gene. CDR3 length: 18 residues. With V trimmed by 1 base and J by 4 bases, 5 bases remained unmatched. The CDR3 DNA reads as TGTGCCAGCAGCGTAATGGGGACTAGCGGGGGGGCTTACAATGAGCAGTTCTTC. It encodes CASSVMGTSGGAYNEQFF.

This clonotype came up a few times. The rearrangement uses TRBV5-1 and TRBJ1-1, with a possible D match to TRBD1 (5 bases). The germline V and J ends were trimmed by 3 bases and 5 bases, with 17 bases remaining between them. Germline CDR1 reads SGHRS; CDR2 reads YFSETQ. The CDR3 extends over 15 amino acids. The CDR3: CASSSEVQALTEAFF. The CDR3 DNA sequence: TGCGCCAGCAGCTCGGAAGTACAGGCTCTGACTGAAGCTTTCTTT.

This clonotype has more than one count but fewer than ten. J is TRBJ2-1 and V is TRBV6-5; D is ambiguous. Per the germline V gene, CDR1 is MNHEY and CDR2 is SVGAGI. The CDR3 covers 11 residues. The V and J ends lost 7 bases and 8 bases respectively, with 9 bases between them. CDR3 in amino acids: CASTRRDEQFF. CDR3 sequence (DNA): TGTGCCAGCACCCGCCGGGATGAGCAGTTCTTC.

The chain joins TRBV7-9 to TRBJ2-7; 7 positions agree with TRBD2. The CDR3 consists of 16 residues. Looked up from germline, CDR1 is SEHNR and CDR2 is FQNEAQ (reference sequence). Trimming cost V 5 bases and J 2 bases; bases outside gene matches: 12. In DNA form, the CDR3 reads TGTGCCAGCAGCGACCCCCTAGCGGACGACCCCTACGAGCAGTACTTC. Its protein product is CASSDPLADDPYEQYF.

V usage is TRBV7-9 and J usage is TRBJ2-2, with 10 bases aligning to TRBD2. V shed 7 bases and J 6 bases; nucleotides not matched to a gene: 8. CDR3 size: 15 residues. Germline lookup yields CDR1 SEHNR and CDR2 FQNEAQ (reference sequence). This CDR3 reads CASTGLAGAAGELFF. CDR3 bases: TGTGCCAGCACCGGCCTAGCGGGGGCGGCCGGGGAGCTGTTTTTT.